This T cell receptor beta chain originates from a study of blood T cell repertoires in COVID-19. Study in general: COVID-19 samples from acute and convalescent phases originated in the United States, Italy and Spain.

Germline V gives CDR1 KGHDR, CDR2 SFDVKD. V shed 1 base and J 7 bases; nucleotides not matched to a gene: 3. The CDR3 is 16 residues long. As originally analysed: Amplifying reference gene primers gave estimates of nucleated cell counts. Clones were read by immunoSEQ multiplex PCR, and TCRdb kept only the in-frame ones, dropping some. Clone size and V and J calls were adopted from that table, with D and trimming inferred from the DNA. The repertoire has approximately 350,000 clones, roughly 90% of them found once; the top ten carry 1% to 1.5%. This chain links TRBV24-1 with TRBJ2-2; 12 bases map to TRBD1. Sequencing used peripheral blood. This TCR derives from a man in his forties with acute or convalescent COVID-19. The CDR3 is CATSDLGTGGIGELFF. The CDR3 nucleotides are TGTGCCACCAGTGATTTAGGGACAGGGGGCATCGGGGAGCTGTTTTTT.